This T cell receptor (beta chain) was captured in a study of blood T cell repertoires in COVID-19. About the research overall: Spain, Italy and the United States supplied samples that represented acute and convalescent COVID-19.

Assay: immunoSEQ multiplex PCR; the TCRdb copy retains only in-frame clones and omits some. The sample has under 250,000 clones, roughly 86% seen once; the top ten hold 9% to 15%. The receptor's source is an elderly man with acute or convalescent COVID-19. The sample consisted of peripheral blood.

CDR3 bases: TGCGCCAGCAGCATCGGGACAGCGAACACTGAAGCTTTCTTT. Translating it yields CASSIGTANTEAFF. The J gene is TRBJ1-1, the V gene TRBV5-1; 7 positions match TRBD1. The ends lost 4 bases at V and 1 base at J; junction bases unmatched: 4. CDR3 length: 14 residues. The germline V gene encodes CDR1 SGHRS and CDR2 YFSETQ.